This record covers a single T cell receptor (beta chain). Its antigen is as yet unknown. For each subset, genomic DNA was distributed in equal portions over several immunoSEQ plates. The data were produced by immunoSEQ multiplex PCR, yet TCRdb's version contains in-frame clones alone and is incomplete. Of about 1.1 million clones in the sample, around three quarters were seen once. This sample was included in a study of shared clonotypes between healthy human individuals. Study-level results: Researchers found naive subsets generally carried larger estimated richness than memory subsets.

The CDR3 is made up of 15 amino acids. The J segment lost 12 bases and the V segment lost 5 bases, leaving 18 bases of the junction unmatched. Germline V gene sequence: CDR1 MDHEN, CDR2 SYDVKM. V usage is TRBV28 and J usage is TRBJ2-7; 8 bases line up with TRBD2. This TCR came from a man between 18 and 35 years old in good health. Some clones in this sample may be carry-over from other donors' samples. Sample: memory CD4+ T cells from PBMCs. As for subset: CD45RA-negative fraction. The CDR3 bases are TGTGCCAGCAGTGAAGGGGGGACTAGTCACAGGGAAGGGTACTTC. It translates to CASSEGGTSHREGYF.